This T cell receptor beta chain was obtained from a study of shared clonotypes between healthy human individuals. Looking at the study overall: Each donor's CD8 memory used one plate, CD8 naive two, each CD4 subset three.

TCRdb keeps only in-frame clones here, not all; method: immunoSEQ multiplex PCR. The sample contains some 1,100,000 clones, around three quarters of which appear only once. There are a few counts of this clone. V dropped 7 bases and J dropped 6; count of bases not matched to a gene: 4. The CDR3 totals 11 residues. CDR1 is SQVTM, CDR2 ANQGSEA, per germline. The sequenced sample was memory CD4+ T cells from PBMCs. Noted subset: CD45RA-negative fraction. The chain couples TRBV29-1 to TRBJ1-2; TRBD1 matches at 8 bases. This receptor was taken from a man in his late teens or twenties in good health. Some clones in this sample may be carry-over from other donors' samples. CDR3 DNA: TGCAGCGCCCGGACAGGGAATGGCTACACCTTC. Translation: CSARTGNGYTF.